These 4 T cell receptor beta chains came from one sample sequenced in a study of human T cells and chemical hapten exposure. Each CDR3 protein gets one entry after TCRdb re-called the RACE reads with MiXCR. The repertoire includes more than 80,000 distinct CDR3 sequences, roughly 7.6% of them detected once, and about 1.6% sits in the top ten. Time point given: patch test 1, 2 weeks after DPC sensitization. As for treatment: therapeutic diphenylcyclopropenone sensitization with weekly scalp DPC. The source was whole blood, collected in connection with sensitization to the hapten diphenylcyclopropenone (DPC). These receptors came from a woman in her thirties with alopecia areata. Some clones in this sample may be carry-over from other donors' samples.

Ten or more counts support this clonotype. CDR3 sequence reads: CASSPARQSYEQYF. In DNA, the CDR3 is TGTGCCAGCTCACCTGCGAGGCAATCCTACGAGCAGTACTTC. The chain uses TRBV18 and TRBJ2-7, with no clear D. The CDR3 runs to 14 residues. Trimming removed 3 bases from V and 1 base from J, with 10 bases in between. Germline CDR1 is KGHSH and CDR2 is LQKENI.

The table lists this clonotype with a few counts. The V and J genes are TRBV3-1 and TRBJ1-6; TRBD1 aligns across 8 bases. Germline V CDR1 and CDR2: LGHDT, YNNKEL (reference sequence). With 3 bases clipped from V and 8 bases from J, the junction kept 3 bases outside the gene matches. The CDR3 length is 14 residues. For the CDR3, the DNA is TGTGCCAGCAGCCAGGGGACAGGCGATTCACCCCTCCACTTT. This translates into CASSQGTGDSPLHF. The complete variable domain, with remaining parts taken from reference TRBV3-1 and TRBJ1-6, reads DTAVSQTPKYLVTQMGNDKSIKCEQNLGHDTMYWYKQDSKKFLKIMFSYNNKELIINETVPNRFSPKSPDKAHLNLHINSLELGDSAVYFCASSQGTGDSPLHFGNGTRLTVT.

Ten or more counts support this clonotype. This chain uses TRBV5-1 with TRBJ2-3, with 9 bases aligning to TRBD2. Trimming removed 0 bases from V and 3 bases from J; junction bases left unmatched: 8. The CDR3 runs to 17 residues. The V gene's germline CDR1 is SGHRS and CDR2 YFSETQ. CDR3 amino acids: CASSLGLAGTITDTQYF. DNA of the CDR3: TGCGCCAGCAGCTTGGGTCTAGCGGGGACTATTACAGATACGCAGTATTTT.

In its sample, this clonotype was seen a few times. The chain uses TRBV9 and TRBJ2-3, with 7 bases fitting TRBD2. The CDR3 runs to 16 residues. Unmatched junction bases numbered 8, after V lost 3 bases and J lost 1 base. CDR1 is SGDLS and CDR2 is YYNGEE in the germline V gene. The CDR3 coding sequence is TGTGCCAGCAGCGCAAGAGCGGGGCCTCGCACAGATACGCAGTATTTT. Its protein is CASSARAGPRTDTQYF.